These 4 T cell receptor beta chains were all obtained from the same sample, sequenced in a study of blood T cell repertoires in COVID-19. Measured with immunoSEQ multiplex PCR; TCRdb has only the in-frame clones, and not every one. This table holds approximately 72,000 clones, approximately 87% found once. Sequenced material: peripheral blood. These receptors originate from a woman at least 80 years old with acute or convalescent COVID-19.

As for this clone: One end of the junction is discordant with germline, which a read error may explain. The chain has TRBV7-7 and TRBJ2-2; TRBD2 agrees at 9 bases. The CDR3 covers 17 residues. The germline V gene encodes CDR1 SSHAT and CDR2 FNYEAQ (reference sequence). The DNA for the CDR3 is TGTGCTAGCAGCTTAGCGGGGGCAGGGGCGAACACCGGGGAGCTGTTTTTT. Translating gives CASSLAGAGANTGELFF.

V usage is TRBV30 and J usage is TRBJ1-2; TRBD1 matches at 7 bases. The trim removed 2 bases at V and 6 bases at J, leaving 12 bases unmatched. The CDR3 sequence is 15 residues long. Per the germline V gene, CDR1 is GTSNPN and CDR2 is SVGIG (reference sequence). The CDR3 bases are TGTGCCTGGAGTAGGGGGCGAGTACGCGGTCATGGCTACACCTTC. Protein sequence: CAWSRGRVRGHGYTF. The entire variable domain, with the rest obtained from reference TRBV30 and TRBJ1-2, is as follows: SQTIHQWPATLVQPVGSPLSLECTVEGTSNPNLYWYRQAAGRGLQLLFYSVGIGQISSEVPQNLSASRPQDRQFILSSKKLLLSDSGFYLCAWSRGRVRGHGYTFGSGTRLTVV.

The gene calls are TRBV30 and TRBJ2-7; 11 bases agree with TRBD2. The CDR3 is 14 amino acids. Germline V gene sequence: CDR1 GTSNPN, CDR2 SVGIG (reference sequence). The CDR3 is CATSSGRAWGEQYF. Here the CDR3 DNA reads TGTGCAACCAGTAGCGGGAGGGCCTGGGGCGAGCAGTACTTC.

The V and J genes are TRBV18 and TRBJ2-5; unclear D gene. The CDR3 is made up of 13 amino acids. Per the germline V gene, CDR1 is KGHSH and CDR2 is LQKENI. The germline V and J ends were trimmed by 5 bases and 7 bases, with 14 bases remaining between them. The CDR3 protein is CASSRNPSGTQYF. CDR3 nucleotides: TGTGCCAGCTCAAGAAACCCATCAGGGACCCAGTACTTC.